The 8 T cell receptor beta chains below all came from one sample that was sequenced in a study of identical twins. In TCRdb, the 5' RACE reads were re-called with MiXCR into one record per CDR3 protein. The sample holds 690,000 or so distinct CDR3 sequences, over 8.5% seen once. Another study also made use of these data, one on yellow fever vaccine responses in identical twins.

The sample comprised PBMCs. The receptors shown here come from a woman younger than 30 in good health.

Ten or more counts support this clonotype. The CDR3 region is CASSDRTSGSYEQYF. CDR3 in DNA: TGTGCCAGCAGCGACCGGACTAGCGGATCCTACGAGCAGTACTTC. The chain combines TRBV7-9 with TRBJ2-7; 10 positions match TRBD2. From germline, CDR1 is SEHNR and CDR2 FQNEAQ (reference sequence). CDR3 length equals 15 residues. The J segment lost 1 base and the V segment lost 5 bases, leaving 5 bases of the junction unmatched. The whole variable domain, remainder taken from reference TRBV7-9 and TRBJ2-7, is DTGVSQNPRHKITKRGQNVTFRCDPISEHNRLYWYRQTLGQGPEFLTYFQNEAQLEKSRLLSDRFSAERPKGSFSTLEIQRTEQGDSAMYLCASSDRTSGSYEQYFGPGTRLTVT.

The chain recombines TRBV3-1 with TRBJ2-1; D uncertain. V lost 1 base to trimming and J lost 4 bases, with 17 bases between them. Per germline, CDR1 LGHDT and CDR2 YNNKEL (reference sequence). CDR3 length equals 17 residues. The CDR3 loop reads CASSQVINHPLYNEQFF. CDR3 sequence (DNA): TGTGCCAGCAGCCAAGTGATTAACCATCCTCTATACAATGAGCAGTTCTTC.

This clonotype turned up a few times. The V call is TRBV28, the J call TRBJ2-7; 11 bases agree with TRBD1. CDR3 size: 15 residues. The junction had 7 bases not matched to a gene; V was cut back by 5 bases and J by 4 bases. Germline assignment: CDR1 MDHEN and CDR2 SYDVKM. DNA for the CDR3: TGTGCCAGCAGTCAAGGGACAGGGGGTTCTTACGAGCAGTACTTC. Translating it yields CASSQGTGGSYEQYF.

This clonotype occurred a few times. The V gene is TRBV25-1, the J gene TRBJ1-1; weak D call: TRBD1 (5 bases). Deletions cut 4 bases from V and 1 base from J, with 10 bases between. Germline CDR1 is MGHDK and CDR2 is SYGVNS. The CDR3 extends over 14 amino acids. CDR3 DNA: TGTGCCAGCAGTGCCCTCGGGGGGAACACTGAAGCTTTCTTT. Encoded protein: CASSALGGNTEAFF.

V and J are TRBV23-1 and TRBJ2-5; the match to TRBD2 covers 9 bases. TRBV23-1 is labeled an ORF, and its function is uncertain. V was clipped by 4 bases and J by 1 base; unmatched bases: 10. There are 17 residues in the CDR3. CDR3 sequence: CASSLLCGGGSQETQYF. CDR3 DNA sequence: TGCGCCAGCAGTCTACTCTGCGGGGGGGGCTCCCAAGAGACCCAGTACTTC.

This chain joins TRBV29-1 and TRBJ2-5, with D perhaps TRBD2 (6 bases). The ends were cut back, 8 bases at V and 5 bases at J, with 18 bases in the middle. Per the germline V gene, CDR1 is SQVTM and CDR2 is ANQGSEA. This CDR3 comprises 13 residues. The chain's CDR3 is CSLREESRETQYF. CDR3 sequence (DNA): TGCAGCCTCAGGGAGGAGTCCCGGGAGACCCAGTACTTC.

This clonotype was found many times. The chain carries TRBV27 and TRBJ2-7; no clear D gene. Between the trimmed V and J ends, which lost 9 bases and 4 bases, there was a span of 16 bases. The CDR3 has 13 residues. Germline V lookup: CDR1 MNHEY, CDR2 SMNVEV (reference sequence). This CDR3 reads CASILGGRYEQYF. The CDR3 nucleotides are TGTGCCAGTATCCTCGGTGGCCGGTACGAGCAGTACTTC.

This clonotype occurred many times. J is TRBJ2-7 and V is TRBV12-3 or TRBV12-4; 12 bases are shared with TRBD2. J was trimmed by 6 bases and V by 6 bases; bases with no gene match: 12. The CDR3 runs 16 residues. In DNA, the CDR3 is TGTGCCAGCAGCCCAACCGGACTAGCGGGGTCTCTCGAGCAGTACTTC. Its translation: CASSPTGLAGSLEQYF.